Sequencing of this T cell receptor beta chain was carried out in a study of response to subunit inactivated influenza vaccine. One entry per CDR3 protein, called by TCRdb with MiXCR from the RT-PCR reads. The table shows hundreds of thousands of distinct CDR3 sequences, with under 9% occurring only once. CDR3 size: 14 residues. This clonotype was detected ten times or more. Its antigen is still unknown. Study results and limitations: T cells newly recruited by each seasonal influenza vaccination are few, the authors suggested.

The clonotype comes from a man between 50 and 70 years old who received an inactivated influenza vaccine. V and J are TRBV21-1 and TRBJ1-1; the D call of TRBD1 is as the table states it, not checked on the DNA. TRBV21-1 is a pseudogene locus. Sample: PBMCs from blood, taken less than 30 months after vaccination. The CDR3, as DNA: TGTGCCAGCAAGGCAGGGCGCCGGGACACTGAAGCTTTCTTT. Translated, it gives CASKAGRRDTEAFF.